This T cell receptor beta chain was sequenced during a study of blood T cell repertoires in COVID-19. About the research overall: The study drew acute and convalescent COVID-19 samples from the United States, Italy and Spain.

Original processing notes: Estimates of nucleated cell counts were drawn from the amplification of reference gene primers. Only in-frame clones appear in the TCRdb table, and some are missing; sequencing was by immunoSEQ multiplex PCR. The V and J calls and the clone size are those of that table, but D and trimming were determined from the DNA. In the table there are more than 50,000 clones, approximately 91% of which are singletons. The V segment lost 8 bases and the J segment 0 bases; nucleotides outside the gene matches: 6. Germline V gives CDR1 MDHEN, CDR2 SYDVKM. The CDR3 runs 17 residues. The sequencing input was peripheral blood. The V and J genes are TRBV28 and TRBJ2-2; 13 positions agree with TRBD2. This TCR derives from a human donor in a cohort sampled during active COVID-19. This CDR3 reads CASGGLAGFANTGELFF. DNA of the CDR3: TGTGCCAGCGGGGGACTAGCGGGGTTCGCGAACACCGGGGAGCTGTTTTTT.